A selection of T cell receptor beta chains follows, all from one sample in a study of CD8+ T cells in alopecia areata. The method was immunoSEQ multiplex PCR; TCRdb's version includes in-frame clones alone and lacks a portion of them. Here the sample spans 150,000 or so clones, around 87% being singletons. Sequenced here: CD8+ T cells sorted from blood, sampled at week 0. The source of these receptors is a human donor with alopecia areata. CDR3s include the opening cysteine and the closing phenylalanine or tryptophan. The order of the fields is D gene, J gene, V gene, clone size, CDR3 DNA, CDR3 protein. A D gene is named only where the DNA matches it firmly. Part of the rows lack a size; the others show once, few, many or a class for expanded clones.

d_call: TRBD1; j_call: TRBJ2-7; v_call: TRBV28; clone_size: few; cdr3_nt: TGTGCCAGCAGTTTTCGGGCCCTGGACAGGGGAGGAAACGAGCAGTACTTC; cdr3_aa: CASSFRALDRGGNEQYF
d_call: TRBD1; j_call: TRBJ2-7; v_call: TRBV6-5; clone_size: once; cdr3_nt: TGTGCCAGCAGTACAGGGGGCGAAGCCTACGAGCAGTACTTC; cdr3_aa: CASSTGGEAYEQYF
d_call: TRBD2; j_call: TRBJ2-1; v_call: TRBV4-1; clone_size: .; cdr3_nt: TGCGCCAGCAGCCAAGACCAAAGCGGGGCATCCTACAATGAGCAGTTCTTC; cdr3_aa: CASSQDQSGASYNEQFF
d_call: TRBD1; j_call: TRBJ2-1; v_call: TRBV2; clone_size: .; cdr3_nt: TGTGCCAGCAGCCCGACAGGGGGCCGATACAATGAGCAGTTCTTC; cdr3_aa: CASSPTGGRYNEQFF
d_call: .; j_call: TRBJ2-7; v_call: TRBV9; clone_size: .; cdr3_nt: TGTGCCAGCAGCGTAGGGGAGGCGGGACAGCAGTACTTC; cdr3_aa: CASSVGEAGQQYF
d_call: .; j_call: TRBJ2-5; v_call: TRBV30; clone_size: .; cdr3_nt: TGTGCCTGGAGAGAGGGGAGGCAAGAGACCCAGTACTTC; cdr3_aa: CAWREGRQETQYF
d_call: .; j_call: TRBJ1-1; v_call: TRBV30; clone_size: .; cdr3_nt: TGTGCCTGGAGCCTAGGGCAGAACACTGAAGCTTTCTTT; cdr3_aa: CAWSLGQNTEAFF
d_call: TRBD1; j_call: TRBJ1-1; v_call: TRBV29-1; clone_size: few; cdr3_nt: TGCAGCGTTTCACCGGGACAGCGAAACACTGAAGCTTTCTTT; cdr3_aa: CSVSPGQRNTEAFF
d_call: TRBD1; j_call: TRBJ2-7; v_call: TRBV5-4; clone_size: .; cdr3_nt: TGTGCCGTCCGAGGACAGGGTCCCTACGAGCAGTACTTC; cdr3_aa: CAVRGQGPYEQYF
d_call: .; j_call: TRBJ2-3; v_call: TRBV9; clone_size: .; cdr3_nt: TGTGCCAGCAGCGTGGCAGGGCCAGATACGCAGTATTTT; cdr3_aa: CASSVAGPDTQYF
d_call: .; j_call: TRBJ2-7; v_call: TRBV11-2; clone_size: .; cdr3_nt: TGTGCCAGCAGCCTAACACGGACTCGTACGGTGCAGTACTTC; cdr3_aa: CASSLTRTRTVQYF
d_call: TRBD2; j_call: TRBJ2-3; v_call: TRBV4-1; clone_size: .; cdr3_nt: TGCGCCAGCAGCCAAGGGACTAGCGGCCTACGCACAGATACGCAGTATTTT; cdr3_aa: CASSQGTSGLRTDTQYF
d_call: TRBD2; j_call: TRBJ2-7; v_call: TRBV11-2; clone_size: .; cdr3_nt: TGTGCCAGCAGCTTAGTCGCTAGCGGGACGGTACTCGAGCAGTACTTC; cdr3_aa: CASSLVASGTVLEQYF
d_call: .; j_call: TRBJ2-1; v_call: TRBV4-1; clone_size: once; cdr3_nt: TGCGCCAGCAGCCAAGATAGGGTCGAGAGAAACAATGAGCAGTTCTTC; cdr3_aa: CASSQDRVERNNEQFF
d_call: .; j_call: TRBJ1-5; v_call: TRBV9; clone_size: .; cdr3_nt: TGTGCCAGCTCCCTGAGTGAGTCCTATCAGCCCCAGCATTTT; cdr3_aa: CASSLSESYQPQHF
d_call: .; j_call: TRBJ2-2; v_call: TRBV4-1; clone_size: .; cdr3_nt: TGCGCCAGCAGCCCAGAAACCCGGGGGTGGGAGCTGTTTTTT; cdr3_aa: CASSPETRGWELFF
d_call: .; j_call: TRBJ1-1; v_call: TRBV7-9; clone_size: .; cdr3_nt: TGTGCCAGCACCCGAGGTGTGGCAGACAAAGCTTTCTTT; cdr3_aa: CASTRGVADKAFF
d_call: .; j_call: TRBJ2-1; v_call: TRBV19; clone_size: .; cdr3_nt: TGTGCCAGTTATTCAGGGAATGAGCAGTTCTTC; cdr3_aa: CASYSGNEQFF
d_call: .; j_call: TRBJ2-7; v_call: TRBV5-6; clone_size: .; cdr3_nt: TGTGCCAGCAGCCTGGAAGGCAGCCATGAGCAGTACTTC; cdr3_aa: CASSLEGSHEQYF
d_call: .; j_call: TRBJ2-7; v_call: TRBV5-1; clone_size: .; cdr3_nt: TGCGCCAGCAGCTTGGCCGAGTCCTACGAGCAGTACTTC; cdr3_aa: CASSLAESYEQYF
d_call: .; j_call: TRBJ2-7; v_call: TRBV10-2; clone_size: .; cdr3_nt: TGCGCCAGCAGCCCTACAGGTAACGAGCAGTACTTC; cdr3_aa: CASSPTGNEQYF
d_call: .; j_call: TRBJ2-7; v_call: TRBV6-1; clone_size: .; cdr3_nt: TGTGCCAGCAGTGAAGCGGGGCTAACCTACGAGCAGTACTTC; cdr3_aa: CASSEAGLTYEQYF